A selection of T cell receptor beta chains follows, all from one sample in a study of CD8+ T cells in alopecia areata. The assay was immunoSEQ multiplex PCR, and TCRdb's table has in-frame clones only and misses some. The sample consists of around 82,000 clones, roughly 47% of them appearing once. Specimen: NKG2D-high CD8+ T cells sorted from blood. The receptors were gathered from a human donor with alopecia areata. Both conserved end residues are part of each CDR3. The D gene is left open where the match is weak. Rows may omit the clone size; those that give it use once, few, many or a size class.

TRBD2,.,TRBV27,TRBJ2-3,TGTGCCAGCAGTTTATCTAGCGGGGGAAGAAGCACAGATACGCAGTATTTT,CASSLSSGGRSTDTQYF
TRBD1,few,TRBV7-9,TRBJ2-7,TGTGCCAGCAGCACTCGGACAGGGTCAACTTTTGTGGGCGAGCAGTACTTC,CASSTRTGSTFVGEQYF
.,.,TRBV27,TRBJ2-3,TGTGCCAGCGGATTATTTGATACGCAGTATTTT,CASGLFDTQYF
.,few,TRBV29-1,TRBJ1-3,TGCAGCGTCACAGGGTCCAGAGAAAACACCATATATTTT,CSVTGSRENTIYF
.,.,TRBV5-4,TRBJ2-7,TGTGCCAGCAGCTTACCGACAGGTTGGCGCTACGAGCAGTACTTC,CASSLPTGWRYEQYF
.,.,TRBV29-1,TRBJ2-7,TGCAGCGTTGAAGATCGTCCAGGGCCGACCTACGAGCAGTACTTC,CSVEDRPGPTYEQYF
.,few,TRBV6-5,TRBJ2-7,TGTGCCAGGCCGAGTTGTTCCAGAAGCTCCTACGAGCAGTACTTC,CARPSCSRSSYEQYF
.,.,TRBV27,TRBJ1-1,TGTGCCAGCAGTCAGGTACTGTCGACTGAAGCTTTCTTT,CASSQVLSTEAFF
.,.,TRBV4-1,TRBJ1-1,TGCGCCAGCAGCCAAGGAGGGGGGAACACTGAAGCTTTCTTT,CASSQGGGNTEAFF
.,.,TRBV27,TRBJ2-1,TGTGCCAGCAGTATGCGGGGACCTAATGAGCAGTTCTTC,CASSMRGPNEQFF
.,.,TRBV25-1,TRBJ2-7,TGTGCCAGCACCGGGGGTCGAGGGAAGAGGTACGAGCAGTACTTC,CASTGGRGKRYEQYF
.,.,TRBV13,TRBJ2-1,TGTGCCAGCACCCTCGCCGGGAGTGCCTACAATGAGCAGTTCTTC,CASTLAGSAYNEQFF
TRBD1,.,TRBV5-6,TRBJ1-2,TGTGCCAGCAGCTTTGGCCCCAATCCGGGACAGGGTGCCGATGGCTACACCTTC,CASSFGPNPGQGADGYTF
.,many,TRBV28,TRBJ2-7,TGTGCCAGCAACAGGGTTCCCTACGAGCAGTACTTC,CASNRVPYEQYF
.,.,TRBV30,TRBJ2-7,TGTGCCTCGAAGTGGTCGGCCGGGCAGTACTTC,CASKWSAGQYF
.,.,TRBV29-1,TRBJ2-1,TGCAGCGGCTCGGGACTGAGCTCCTACAATGAGCAGTTCTTC,CSGSGLSSYNEQFF
.,.,TRBV4-1,TRBJ1-1,TGCGCCAGCAGCCACTCCCCAGCGAACACTGAAGCTTTCTTT,CASSHSPANTEAFF
.,.,TRBV29-1,TRBJ2-7,TGCAGCGCCTCATCCGGGATGTACCACTACGAGCAGTACTTC,CSASSGMYHYEQYF
.,.,TRBV5-1,TRBJ2-1,TGCGCCAGCAGCTTGGATGGGGCTGAGCAGTTCTTC,CASSLDGAEQFF
TRBD2,few,TRBV29-1,TRBJ2-1,TGCAGCGTTGAAACTAGCGGTATTTCCAATGAGCAGTTCTTC,CSVETSGISNEQFF
.,few,TRBV11-2,TRBJ2-5,TGTGCCAGCAGCCACGATGCGGAGACCCAGTACTTC,CASSHDAETQYF
.,few,TRBV6-6,TRBJ1-2,TGTGCCAGCAGCCATGGTGGGGCGTATGGCTACACCTTC,CASSHGGAYGYTF
TRBD2,.,TRBV23-1,TRBJ2-5,TGCGCCAGCAGTCAAACTCCCGGGACTAGCGAGACCCAGTACTTC,CASSQTPGTSETQYF
TRBD1,few,TRBV29-1,TRBJ2-5,TGCAGCGTCCCGGGACAGGTCGGGACCCAGTACTTC,CSVPGQVGTQYF
.,.,TRBV29-1,TRBJ2-7,TGCAGCGTTGAATTGACGGCCGACGAGCAGTACTTC,CSVELTADEQYF
.,.,TRBV6-6,TRBJ1-6,TGTGCCAGCACCCCCGTAGGGAATTCACCCCTCCACTTT,CASTPVGNSPLHF
TRBD2,.,TRBV28,TRBJ2-7,TGTGCCAGCAGCCTCGTAGCGGGATCCTACGAGCAGTACTTC,CASSLVAGSYEQYF
.,once,TRBV10-2,TRBJ2-7,TGCGCCAGCAGTGAGGTGTCCTACGAGCAGTACTTC,CASSEVSYEQYF
.,.,TRBV7-8,TRBJ2-7,TGTGCCAGCAGCGCGCGTTCGAGGTCTTTCTACGAGCAGTACTTC,CASSARSRSFYEQYF
.,.,TRBV27,TRBJ1-1,TGTGCCAGCAGTTTATCGGGGGGGAGTGAAGCTTTCTTT,CASSLSGGSEAFF
.,few,TRBV29-1,TRBJ2-3,TGCAGCGCCCCTACCGTCGGGGGAAGCACAGATACGCAGTATTTT,CSAPTVGGSTDTQYF
.,few,TRBV29-1,TRBJ2-3,TGCAGCGTTGATTTGTACAGCGGGGATACGCAGTATTTT,CSVDLYSGDTQYF
.,once,TRBV9,TRBJ1-2,TGTGCCAGCAGCGTAGCCTCCCAGGATTATGGCTACACCTTC,CASSVASQDYGYTF
.,few,TRBV29-1,TRBJ2-1,TGCAGCGTTGAAGATCGGAGGATCCCTTCCAATGAGCAGTTCTTC,CSVEDRRIPSNEQFF
.,.,TRBV28,TRBJ2-5,TGTGCCAGCAGTTCAGAGGTACCACAAATCCAAGAGACCCAGTACTTC,CASSSEVPQIQETQYF
TRBD2,.,TRBV5-6,TRBJ2-2,TGTGCCAGCAGCTTGGCCCAGCGGGGGGGCACCGGGGAGCTGTTTTTT,CASSLAQRGGTGELFF
.,.,TRBV7-9,TRBJ2-5,TGTGCCAGCTTCAGCCAAGAGACCCAGTACTTC,CASFSQETQYF
TRBD1,.,TRBV9,TRBJ2-7,TGTGCCAGCAGCGGACAGGGCTCCTACGAGCAGTACTTC,CASSGQGSYEQYF
.,.,TRBV27,TRBJ1-1,TGTGCCAGCAGGGGACCCACTGAAGCTTTCTTT,CASRGPTEAFF
TRBD1,.,TRBV5-1,TRBJ1-2,TGCGCCAGCCGGACAGGCGGTGGCTACACCTTC,CASRTGGGYTF
.,.,TRBV28,TRBJ2-7,TGTGCCAGCAGCCATACTAGCTACGAGCAGTACTTC,CASSHTSYEQYF
.,few,TRBV9,TRBJ1-2,TGTGCCAGCAGCCCAATCGACAGTTCTAACTATGGCTACACCTTC,CASSPIDSSNYGYTF
TRBD2,.,TRBV7-9,TRBJ2-7,TGTGCCACCGTAGGCGGGAGAGGCGAGCAGTACTTC,CATVGGRGEQYF
.,.,TRBV7-8,TRBJ1-2,TGTGCCAGCAGCTCCCCGTCGGATTGGTCTGGCTACACCTTC,CASSSPSDWSGYTF
.,few,TRBV19,TRBJ2-1,TGTGCCAGTAGGGATAGCGGACCCTACAATGAGCAGTTCTTC,CASRDSGPYNEQFF
.,few,TRBV29-1,TRBJ1-2,TGCAGCGTTGAAGATAGTACGGAGAACTATGGCTACACCTTC,CSVEDSTENYGYTF
TRBD2,.,TRBV4-1,TRBJ2-1,TGCGCCAGCAGCCAGGACGGGACTAGCGGTTACAATGAGCAGTTCTTC,CASSQDGTSGYNEQFF
TRBD2,few,TRBV30,TRBJ2-1,TGTGCCTGGGAACTAGCGGGAGGTCCGAATGAGCAGTTCTTC,CAWELAGGPNEQFF
TRBD1,.,TRBV27,TRBJ1-1,TGTGCCAGCAACATCAGGGGGCGGTCGTCTGAAGCTTTCTTT,CASNIRGRSSEAFF
.,few,TRBV27,TRBJ2-3,TGTGCCAGCAGATGGGCAGCCAAAACAGATACGCAGTATTTT,CASRWAAKTDTQYF
TRBD1,few,TRBV28,TRBJ1-1,TGTGCCAGCAGCCCACCCCGGACAGGGCTTACTGAAGCTTTCTTT,CASSPPRTGLTEAFF
.,once,TRBV27,TRBJ1-5,TGTGCCAGCAGGTGGAAGGGGTATAGCAATCAGCCCCAGCATTTT,CASRWKGYSNQPQHF
.,few,TRBV29-1,TRBJ1-1,TGCAGCGGCAAACCCGATCTCGTCGCTTTCTTT,CSGKPDLVAFF
TRBD1,few,TRBV28,TRBJ2-4,TGTGCCAGATACGACAGGGGTTCGGGAAACATTCAGTACTTC,CARYDRGSGNIQYF
.,few,TRBV28,TRBJ2-3,TGTGCCAGCAGATCTGAGACAGCCTCTGACACAGATACGCAGTATTTT,CASRSETASDTDTQYF